This T cell receptor beta chain was sequenced during a study of cytomegalovirus exposure and HLA in healthy donors. PCR primers comprised 60 Vbeta and 13 Jbeta primers. Clones were sequenced by immunoSEQ multiplex PCR, and TCRdb holds only the in-frame ones, with some missing. The data show 95,000 to 150,000 clones, about 75% seen once. The CDR3 totals 15 residues. Between the trimmed V and J ends, which lost 4 bases and 4 bases, there was a span of 14 bases. CDR1 and CDR2 from the germline V gene are GTSNPN and SVGIG (reference sequence). Sequences were obtained from PBMCs. The chain links TRBV30 to TRBJ1-6; TRBD1 is a possible D gene (5 bases). This clonotype was obtained from a woman aged 40 to 55 in good health and CMV-seropositive. The CDR3: CAWKAEGLYNSPLHF. CDR3 nucleotide sequence: TGTGCCTGGAAGGCGGAGGGGCTTTATAATTCACCCCTCCACTTT.